These 28 T cell receptor beta chains were sequenced from one sample in a study of cytomegalovirus exposure and HLA in healthy donors. The PCR was carried out with 60 Vbeta primers and 13 Jbeta primers. Only in-frame clones appear in the TCRdb table, and some are missing; sequencing was by immunoSEQ multiplex PCR. The sample lists more than 85,000 clones; about 76% were seen once. Sequencing was performed on PBMCs. Every receptor here comes from a woman in her 30s in good health and CMV-seronegative.

A note on this clone: One junction end disagrees with the germline gene, perhaps due to a read error. V usage is TRBV7-7 and J usage is TRBJ2-5; possibly TRBD2 for D (5 bases). Germline CDR1 and CDR2: SSHAT and FNYEAQ (reference sequence). The CDR3 is made up of 13 amino acids. The CDR3 protein is CASSLGGQETQYF. The CDR3 bases are TGTGCTAGCAGCTTAGGAGGCCAAGAGACCCAGTACTTC. The variable domain in full, with the rest retrieved from reference TRBV7-7 and TRBJ2-5, is GAGVSQSPRYKVTKRGQDVTLRCDPISSHATLYWYQQALGQGPEFLTYFNYEAQPDKSGLPSDRFSAERPEGSISTLTIQRTEQRDSAMYRCASSLGGQETQYFGPGTRLLVL.

V and J are TRBV7-9 and TRBJ2-7; the match to TRBD2 covers 13 bases. The trim removed 4 bases at V and 13 bases at J, leaving 13 bases unmatched. Germline V gene sequence: CDR1 SEHNR, CDR2 FQNEAQ (reference sequence). The CDR3 extends over 15 amino acids. The CDR3 nucleotides are TGTGCCAGCAGCTATCAAGGAGGGTCGGGACTAGCGGGATACTTC. This encodes CASSYQGGSGLAGYF.

The V call is TRBV6-1, the J call TRBJ1-4; the D is unclear. CDR3 length equals 13 residues. Germline CDR1 MNHNS, CDR2 SASEGT. Trimming took off 7 bases at V and 3 bases at J, with 9 bases between the two ends. For the CDR3, the DNA is TGTGCCAGCACGAGTTTCGCTAATGAAAAACTGTTTTTT. Translating it yields CASTSFANEKLFF.

V usage is TRBV29-1 and J usage is TRBJ1-3, with a tentative D call TRBD1 (5 bases). There are 15 residues in the CDR3. With 4 bases removed from V and 4 bases from J, the gap between germline ends came to 17 bases. Per the germline V gene, CDR1 is SQVTM and CDR2 is ANQGSEA. The CDR3: CSVAVQDTLGNTIYF. CDR3 coding DNA: TGCAGCGTTGCGGTCCAGGACACACTCGGAAACACCATATATTTT.

The V gene is TRBV29-1, the J gene TRBJ2-6, with a tentative D call TRBD2 (7 bases). The CDR3 has 15 residues. Germline V gives CDR1 SQVTM, CDR2 ANQGSEA. V was clipped by 7 bases and J by 4 bases, with 17 bases between them. CDR3 coding DNA: TGCAGCGCCAAGGGGGGGTCGGGGGGGGCCAACGTCCTGACTTTC. Encoded protein: CSAKGGSGGANVLTF.

The chain couples TRBV5-1 to TRBJ1-2, with a possible D match to TRBD1 (5 bases). The germline CDR1 and CDR2 sequences are SGHRS and YFSETQ. This CDR3 region has 14 residues. V gave up 5 bases and J gave up 6 bases, with 17 bases separating them. The CDR3 region is CASRITGLSDGYTF. The CDR3 region has the DNA TGCGCCAGCAGAATAACGGGACTTTCCGATGGCTACACCTTC.

The V and J genes are TRBV30 and TRBJ1-4; D is unresolved. Trimming removed 0 bases from V and 2 bases from J, with 7 bases in between. The CDR3 is made up of 14 amino acids. Germline values: CDR1 GTSNPN, CDR2 SVGIG (reference sequence). For the CDR3, the DNA is TGTGCCTGGAGTGTCGGAGGGACTAATGAAAAACTGTTTTTT. Protein product: CAWSVGGTNEKLFF.

This clone showed up just a few times. CDR3 DNA: TGTGCCAGCAACCAGAAAAATAATTCACCCCTCCACTTT. It translates to CASNQKNNSPLHF. The genes are TRBV5-8 and TRBJ1-6; D call uncertain. From germline, CDR1 is SGHTS and CDR2 YDEGEE. V shed 6 bases and J shed 5 bases, with 9 bases lying between them. There are 13 residues in the CDR3. Supplemented by reference TRBV5-8 and TRBJ1-6, the full variable domain reads EAGVTQSPTHLIKTRGQQATLRCSPISGHTSVYWYQQALGLGLQFLLWYDEGEERNRGNFPPRFSGRQFPNYSSELNVNALELEDSALYLCASNQKNNSPLHFGNGTRLTVT.

The chain uses TRBV7-8 and TRBJ2-7; D is ambiguous. Germline assignment: CDR1 SGHVS and CDR2 FQNEAQ. The CDR3 extends over 14 amino acids. V was pared by 1 base and J by 2 bases, with 9 bases between. The CDR3 coding sequence is TGTGCCAGCAGCTTAGTTACAGACACCTACGAGCAGTACTTC. Protein product: CASSLVTDTYEQYF.

The chain uses TRBV7-2 and TRBJ2-3, with D possibly being TRBD2 (6 bases). This CDR3 is built from 15 residues. CDR1 is SGHTA, CDR2 FQGNSA, per germline. Trimming took 3 bases from V and 11 from J, leaving 21 bases between them. The CDR3 region has the DNA TGTGCCAGCAGCTTGGTTCCCGGGAGATGGGTTAAGCAGTATTTT. Its translation is CASSLVPGRWVKQYF.

This clone was detected only once. The chain recombines TRBV6-4 with TRBJ2-2, with D possibly being TRBD1 (6 bases). CDR3 length: 14 residues. V lost 10 bases and J 6 bases, leaving 18 bases between the germline ends. Germline lookup yields CDR1 MRHNA and CDR2 SNTAGT. DNA of the CDR3: TGTGCCACCCGACAGGAGGCATCGTCCGGGGAGCTGTTTTTT. Its protein is CATRQEASSGELFF.

V usage is TRBV2 and J usage is TRBJ2-1; TRBD2 matches 8 bases. Germline CDR1 is SNHLY and CDR2 is FYNNEI. After removal of 7 bases from V and 8 bases from J, the junction contained 13 bases not matched to a gene. This CDR3 is built from 15 residues. The CDR3, as DNA: TGTGCCAGCACCGAAACAGCGGGAGTCGTCGATGAGCAGTTCTTC. It encodes CASTETAGVVDEQFF.

As to this clone: At one boundary the junction diverges from the germline segment, which might be a read error. This chain connects TRBV7-9 to TRBJ1-3; possibly TRBD1 for D (6 bases). CDR3 length equals 16 residues. Germline V gives CDR1 SEHNR, CDR2 FQNEAQ (reference sequence). CDR3 loop: CSSSLVQGSSGNTIYF. CDR3 bases: TGTTCCAGCAGCTTAGTGCAGGGGAGCTCTGGAAACACCATATATTTT.

This chain connects TRBV11-2 to TRBJ2-5, with 9 bases fitting TRBD1. The germline V gene encodes CDR1 SGHAT and CDR2 FQNNGV. V was clipped by 1 base and J by 3 bases; unmatched bases: 12. The CDR3 totals 18 residues. The CDR3 DNA follows: TGTGCCAGCAGCTTAGGACTGGCTTTACAGGGGGCAAAAGAGACCCAGTACTTC. This codes for CASSLGLALQGAKETQYF.

The chain joins TRBV6-4 to TRBJ2-3, with 11 bases identical to TRBD2. The V gene's germline CDR1 is MRHNA and CDR2 SNTAGT. V lost 9 bases to trimming and J lost 2 bases; unmatched junction nucleotides: 10. CDR3 length: 16 residues. Here the CDR3 reads CASQQRLAGTTDTQYF. CDR3 in DNA: TGTGCCAGTCAACAAAGACTAGCGGGAACCACAGATACGCAGTATTTT.

The rearrangement uses TRBV27 and TRBJ2-2; D is perhaps TRBD1 (6 bases). V was cut by 2 bases and J by 2 bases, with 9 bases left in between. This CDR3 region has 15 residues. The germline V gene has CDR1 MNHEY and CDR2 SMNVEV (reference sequence). This chain's CDR3 is CASSLTGINTGELFF. CDR3 coding DNA: TGTGCCAGCAGTTTAACAGGGATTAACACCGGGGAGCTGTTTTTT.

In DNA, the CDR3 is TGCAGTGCTAGTCAGGGTCAGCCCCAGCATTTT. Translation: CSASQGQPQHF. The chain recombines TRBV20-1 with TRBJ1-5, with D possibly TRBD1 on 5 matching bases. Germline CDR1 is DFQATT and CDR2 is SNEGSKA (reference sequence). This CDR3 comprises 11 residues. Trimming stripped 3 bases from V and 6 bases from J, with 6 bases between.

The table lists this clone with a count of one. The chain couples TRBV5-6 to TRBJ2-1; TRBD2 matches at 9 bases. The length of the CDR3 is 17 residues. Trimming took 4 bases from V and 3 from J; bases not matched to a gene: 11. Germline V gene sequence: CDR1 SGHDT, CDR2 YYEEEE. The CDR3 here is CASSPGLAGKVYNEQFF. The CDR3, as DNA: TGTGCCAGCAGCCCGGGGCTAGCGGGGAAGGTCTACAATGAGCAGTTCTTC.

This CDR3 is CASSLETVIYGYTF. CDR3 sequence (DNA): TGTGCCAGCAGCTTGGAAACAGTGATCTATGGCTACACCTTC. V is TRBV5-6 and J is TRBJ1-2, with D unclear. CDR1 is SGHDT, CDR2 YYEEEE, per germline. V gave up 0 bases and J gave up 4 bases, with 10 bases separating them. The CDR3 has 14 residues.

The V call is TRBV7-9, the J call TRBJ2-3; 7 nucleotides align to TRBD2. Germline-derived CDR1 and CDR2 are SEHNR and FQNEAQ (reference sequence). With 2 bases clipped from V and 7 bases from J, the junction kept 12 bases outside the gene matches. This CDR3 is built from 16 residues. CDR3 bases: TGTGCCAGCAGCTTATATTTTGCGGGAGAGGGGAATACGCAGTATTTT. Translating gives CASSLYFAGEGNTQYF.

The CDR3 nucleotides read TGTGCCAGCAGTGTGGGCAGGGCGAACACTGAAGCTTTCTTT. This encodes CASSVGRANTEAFF. The genes are TRBV2 and TRBJ1-1, with a weak D call TRBD1 (5 bases). V lost 4 bases and J 1 base, leaving 10 bases between the germline ends. The CDR3 totals 14 residues. Germline V CDR1 and CDR2: SNHLY, FYNNEI.

This chain uses TRBV11-1 with TRBJ2-7, with 10 bases aligning to TRBD2. Germline CDR1 and CDR2: SGHAT and FQDESV (reference sequence). This CDR3 region has 15 residues. J gave up 3 bases and V 4 bases, and 6 bases lay outside the gene matches. CDR3: CASSSRSSGSYEQYF. CDR3 nucleotides: TGTGCCAGCAGCTCCAGATCTAGCGGGAGCTACGAGCAGTACTTC.

The rearrangement links TRBV2 to TRBJ1-1; no reliable D call. Germline values: CDR1 SNHLY, CDR2 FYNNEI. This CDR3 is 13 amino acids long. V was trimmed by 3 bases and J by 3 bases, leaving 8 bases between them. Here the CDR3 reads CASSEYTHTEAFF. CDR3 DNA: TGTGCCAGCAGTGAGTACACGCACACTGAAGCTTTCTTT.

The chain recombines TRBV9 with TRBJ1-2; no definite D call. V lost 6 bases and J 10 bases, leaving 22 bases between the germline ends. The germline V gene encodes CDR1 SGDLS and CDR2 YYNGEE. The CDR3 runs to 14 residues. The CDR3 sequence is CASTNGVAVDDYTF. In nucleotides, the CDR3 is TGTGCCAGCACCAACGGGGTAGCGGTCGATGACTACACCTTC.

In its sample, this clone was seen once. The chain uses TRBV5-1 and TRBJ2-5; 10 bases agree with TRBD2. This CDR3 spans 16 amino acids. Trimming removed 2 bases from V and 5 bases from J; junction bases left unmatched: 9. Per germline, CDR1 SGHRS and CDR2 YFSETQ. In nucleotides, the CDR3 is TGCGCCAGCAGCTTCACCTTTAGCGGGAGGCAGGAGACCCAGTACTTC. Encoded protein: CASSFTFSGRQETQYF. Looking up the rest from reference TRBV5-1 and TRBJ2-5 gives the full variable domain: KAGVTQTPRYLIKTRGQQVTLSCSPISGHRSVSWYQQTPGQGLQFLFEYFSETQRNKGNFPGRFSGRQFSNSRSEMNVSTLELGDSALYLCASSFTFSGRQETQYFGPGTRLLVL.

This clone appeared a single time. The chain couples TRBV18 to TRBJ2-1; 7 nucleotides match TRBD1. The V gene end was trimmed by 3 bases and the J gene end by 13 bases; junction bases not matched to a gene: 9. Germline V lookup: CDR1 KGHSH, CDR2 LQKENI. This CDR3 spans 13 amino acids. The CDR3 is CASSPRDSTPQFF. The CDR3 coding sequence is TGTGCCAGCTCACCTAGGGACAGTACCCCTCAGTTCTTC.

This clone was detected a few times. This chain connects TRBV7-8 to TRBJ2-1, with a tentative D call TRBD2 (5 bases). CDR3 size: 13 residues. Germline V gives CDR1 SGHVS, CDR2 FQNEAQ. V was trimmed by 1 base and J by 6 bases, leaving 7 bases between them. The CDR3: CASSLELGNEQFF. CDR3 DNA: TGTGCCAGCAGCTTAGAACTAGGCAATGAGCAGTTCTTC. The full variable domain, rest sourced from reference TRBV7-8 and TRBJ2-1, is GAGVSQSPRYKVAKRGQDVALRCDPISGHVSLFWYQQALGQGPEFLTYFQNEAQLDKSGLPSDRFFAERPEGSVSTLKIQRTQQEDSAVYLCASSLELGNEQFFGPGTRLTVL.

J is TRBJ2-5 and V is TRBV19; D is possibly TRBD2 (7 bases). V lost 10 bases and J 1 base, leaving 13 bases between the germline ends. The CDR3 covers 13 residues. CDR1 and CDR2 (germline): LNHDA, SQIVND (reference sequence). CDR3 in DNA: TGTGCCACGAGGGGGGGAGGCCAAGAGACCCAGTACTTC. Amino acids: CATRGGGQETQYF.